The present T cell receptor beta chain was sequenced within a study of cytomegalovirus exposure and HLA in healthy donors. Across the study: The use of the same platform for the 100 to 150 validation repertoires and the 600 to 800 first-cohort repertoires was reported by a later analysis. General study findings and limits: Associated with cytomegalovirus, according to the listing, were some 180 TCR beta chains. A later analysis found first-cohort TCR clusters tended to co-occur in the 90 to 150 validation repertoires.

This table comes from immunoSEQ multiplex PCR, and its TCRdb copy is limited to in-frame clones, with some not included. The sample includes about 130,000 clones, roughly 89% seen only once; the top ten take about 8.2%. The V and J ends lost 5 bases and 1 base respectively, with 11 bases between them. The CDR3 has 14 residues. Germline CDR1 and CDR2: SGHTA and FQGTGA. Concerning this clone itself: Its antigen is not identified.

The receptor comes from a woman under 30 in good health and CMV-seropositive. This chain connects TRBV7-3 to TRBJ1-1, with a weak D call TRBD1 (6 bases). Sequenced sample: PBMCs. CDR3: CASSLTDRNTEAFF. Here the CDR3 DNA reads TGTGCCAGCAGCCTGACGGACAGGAACACTGAAGCTTTCTTT.